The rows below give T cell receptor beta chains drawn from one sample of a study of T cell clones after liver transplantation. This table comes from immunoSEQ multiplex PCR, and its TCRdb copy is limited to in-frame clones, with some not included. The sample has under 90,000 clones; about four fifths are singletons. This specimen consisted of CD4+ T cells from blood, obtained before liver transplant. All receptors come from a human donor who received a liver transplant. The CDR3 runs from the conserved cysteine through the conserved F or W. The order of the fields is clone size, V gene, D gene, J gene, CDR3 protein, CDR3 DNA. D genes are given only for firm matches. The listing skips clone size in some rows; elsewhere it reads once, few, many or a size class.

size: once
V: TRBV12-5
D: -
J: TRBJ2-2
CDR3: CASGWGGHTNTGELFF
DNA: TGTGCTAGTGGCTGGGGGGGACATACGAACACCGGGGAGCTGTTTTTT

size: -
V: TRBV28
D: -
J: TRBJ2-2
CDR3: CATSLRALNTGELFF
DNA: TGTGCCACCTCATTAAGGGCACTAAACACCGGGGAGCTGTTTTTT

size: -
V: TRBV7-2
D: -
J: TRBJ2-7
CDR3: CASRWTRGNSYEQYF
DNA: TGTGCCAGCAGATGGACCCGCGGCAATTCCTACGAGCAGTACTTC

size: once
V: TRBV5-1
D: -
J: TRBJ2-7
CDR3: CASSPSQGLAEQYF
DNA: TGCGCCAGCAGCCCCAGTCAGGGACTCGCCGAGCAGTACTTC

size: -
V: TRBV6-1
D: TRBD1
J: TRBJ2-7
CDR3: CASSGGQGLREQYF
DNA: TGTGCCAGCAGTGGGGGACAGGGGTTAAGAGAGCAGTACTTC

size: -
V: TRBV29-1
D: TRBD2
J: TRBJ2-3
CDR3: CSVELGLATDTQYF
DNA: TGCAGCGTTGAGTTGGGACTAGCGACAGATACGCAGTATTTT

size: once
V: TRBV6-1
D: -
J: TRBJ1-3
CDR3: CASSKLDSGNTIYF
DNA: TGTGCCAGCAGTAAGTTGGACTCTGGAAACACCATATATTTT

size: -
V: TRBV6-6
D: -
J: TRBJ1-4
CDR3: CASSQADEKLFF
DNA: TGTGCCAGCAGTCAAGCAGATGAAAAACTGTTTTTT

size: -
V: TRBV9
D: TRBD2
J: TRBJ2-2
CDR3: CASSVTSGRGIGELFF
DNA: TGTGCCAGCAGCGTAACTAGCGGGAGGGGCATCGGGGAGCTGTTTTTT

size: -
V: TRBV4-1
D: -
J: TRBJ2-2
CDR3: CASSQALSGELFF
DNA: TGCGCCAGCAGCCAGGCTCTCAGTGGGGAGCTGTTTTTT

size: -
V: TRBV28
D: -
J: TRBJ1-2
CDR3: CASSLGGAGYTF
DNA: TGTGCCAGCAGTTTAGGGGGAGCTGGCTACACCTTC

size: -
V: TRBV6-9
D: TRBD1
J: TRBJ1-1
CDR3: CASRKTGSATEAFF
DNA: TGTGCCAGCAGAAAGACAGGGTCGGCCACTGAAGCTTTCTTT

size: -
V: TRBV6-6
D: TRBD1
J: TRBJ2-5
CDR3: CASSGLPGGSETQYF
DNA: TGTGCCAGCAGTGGTCTTCCAGGGGGCTCAGAGACCCAGTACTTC